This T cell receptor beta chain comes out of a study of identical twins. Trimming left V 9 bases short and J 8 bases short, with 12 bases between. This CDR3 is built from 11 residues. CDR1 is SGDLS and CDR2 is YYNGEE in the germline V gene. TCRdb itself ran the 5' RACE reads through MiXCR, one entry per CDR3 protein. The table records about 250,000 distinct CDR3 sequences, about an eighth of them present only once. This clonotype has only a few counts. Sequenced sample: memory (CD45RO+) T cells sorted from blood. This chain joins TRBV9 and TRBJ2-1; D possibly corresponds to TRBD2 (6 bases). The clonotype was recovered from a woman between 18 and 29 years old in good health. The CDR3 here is CATGREDEQFF. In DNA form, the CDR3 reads TGTGCCACGGGAAGGGAGGATGAGCAGTTCTTC. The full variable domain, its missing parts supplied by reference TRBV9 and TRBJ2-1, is DSGVTQTPKHLITATGQRVTLRCSPRSGDLSVYWYQQSLDQGLQFLIQYYNGEERAKGNILERFSAQQFPDLHSELNLSSLELGDSALYFCATGREDEQFFGPGTRLTVL.